This T cell receptor (beta chain) stems from a study of human T cells and chemical hapten exposure. Study at large: Yields of TCR per sample differed, chiefly owing to small differences in pooled library volume.

This clonotype showed up just a few times. Antigen: not known. TCRdb processed the RACE reads anew with MiXCR; each CDR3 protein has one entry. Here the sample spans 350,000 to 450,000 distinct CDR3 sequences, about 5.1% being singletons. Regarding the study as a whole: PT1 expanded TCR numbers rose with patch test score.

V lost 2 bases to trimming and J lost 4 bases, with 15 bases between them. CDR1 and CDR2 (germline): SGDLS, YYNGEE. This CDR3 region has 15 residues. Time point defined: pre-sensitization, week 0. Treatment: therapeutic diphenylcyclopropenone sensitization with weekly scalp DPC. Investigators collected blood before applying each patch test. The specimen was whole blood, collected in connection with sensitization to the hapten diphenylcyclopropenone (DPC). The sequence came from a woman aged 45 to 65 with alopecia areata. Some clones in this sample may be carry-over from other donors' samples. The gene calls are TRBV9 and TRBJ1-2; possibly TRBD1 for D (6 bases). The CDR3 sequence: CASSVDAQGTYGYTF. CDR3 nucleotide sequence: TGTGCCAGCAGCGTTGACGCCCAGGGGACCTATGGCTACACCTTC.